This T cell receptor (beta chain) was sequenced during a study of T-cell memory formation after mild COVID-19. TCRdb recomputed calls from the 5' RACE reads with MiXCR, one row per CDR3 protein. The data contain about 300,000 distinct CDR3 sequences, roughly a fifth of them singletons. The clonotype originates from a man aged 18 to 30 who had mild COVID-19 (a few samples of this study predate the infection). Cell type and time point are not known. Input material: PBMCs or a T cell subset sorted from them (not recorded which).

CDR3 residues: CASSLISGGTYNEQFF. The CDR3 coding sequence is TGCGCCAGCAGCTTGATAAGCGGGGGGACCTACAATGAGCAGTTCTTC. J is TRBJ2-1 and V is TRBV5-1; 9 bases fit TRBD2. Unmatched junction bases numbered 4, after V lost 1 base and J lost 2 bases. CDR3 size: 16 residues. Per germline, CDR1 SGHRS and CDR2 YFSETQ. Using reference TRBV5-1 and TRBJ2-1 for the parts outside the CDR3, the full variable domain is KAGVTQTPRYLIKTRGQQVTLSCSPISGHRSVSWYQQTPGQGLQFLFEYFSETQRNKGNFPGRFSGRQFSNSRSEMNVSTLELGDSALYLCASSLISGGTYNEQFFGPGTRLTVL.